These 5 T cell receptor beta chains originate from one sample sequenced in a study of blood T cell repertoires in COVID-19. Clones were sequenced by immunoSEQ multiplex PCR, and TCRdb holds only the in-frame ones, with some missing. This table holds 65,000 to 70,000 clones, 85% found once. The sample consisted of peripheral blood. These receptors were taken from a man older than 75 with acute or convalescent COVID-19.

The chain links TRBV6-2 or TRBV6-3 to TRBJ1-5; 7 bases match TRBD1. The CDR3 runs 14 residues. The germline V gene encodes CDR1 MNHEY and CDR2 SVGEGT. J lost 3 bases, V lost 4 bases, and 3 bases had no gene match. The CDR3 loop is CASSWDRVNQPQHF. CDR3 sequence (DNA): TGTGCCAGCAGTTGGGACAGAGTCAATCAGCCCCAGCATTTT.

The chain has TRBV11-3 and TRBJ1-6, with D unresolved. Between the trimmed V and J ends, which lost 5 bases and 0 bases, there was a span of 23 bases. The germline CDR1 and CDR2 sequences are SGHNT and YENEEA. The CDR3 consists of 20 residues. This CDR3 reads CASSGDKEYTPSSYNSPLHF. The CDR3 coding sequence is TGTGCCAGCAGCGGAGATAAGGAGTACACCCCGAGCTCCTATAATTCACCCCTCCACTTT.

The gene calls are TRBV30 and TRBJ1-5, with TRBD1 identical over 9 bases. With V trimmed by 0 bases and J by 9 bases, 6 bases remained unmatched. CDR1 and CDR2 from the germline V gene are GTSNPN and SVGIG (reference sequence). The CDR3 covers 14 residues. CDR3 residues: CAWSVLGQGGPQHF. As DNA, the CDR3 is TGTGCCTGGAGTGTACTGGGACAGGGAGGGCCCCAGCATTTT.

The chain employs TRBV7-9 and TRBJ1-2; tentative D call: TRBD1 (5 bases). The germline V gene encodes CDR1 SEHNR and CDR2 FQNEAQ (reference sequence). CDR3 size: 15 residues. V was shortened by 5 bases and J by 3 bases, with 16 bases between the two germline ends. CDR3 region: CASSPQGHSDYGYTF. CDR3 nucleotides: TGTGCCAGCAGCCCCCAGGGTCACAGTGACTATGGCTACACCTTC.

The genes are TRBV3-1 (or the pseudogene TRBV3-2) and TRBJ2-2, with 7 positions matching TRBD1. In germline, CDR1 is LGHDT, CDR2 YNNKEL (reference sequence). V gave up 2 bases and J gave up 6 bases; unmatched junction bases: 6. The CDR3 length is 15 residues. The CDR3 DNA is TGTGCCAGCAGCCAACGGGGCACAGGGGCCGGGGAGCTGTTTTTT. As protein: CASSQRGTGAGELFF.